Ten or more counts support the clone carrying this TCR beta chain. This entry is derived from a study of T-cell reconstitution after alpha-beta-depleted transplantation in children. Unique molecular identifiers were incorporated into the prepared TCRbeta library. Each CDR3 protein is one row after TCRdb ran MiXCR on the PCR reads. The table has 600,000 to 800,000 distinct CDR3 sequences, about an eighth seen once; the top ten hold roughly 0.77%. The CDR3 loop spans 16 amino acids. Germline-derived CDR1 and CDR2 are DFQATT and SNEGSKA (reference sequence). Trimming took off 6 bases at V and 5 bases at J, with 23 bases between the two ends.

The chain combines TRBV20-1 with TRBJ2-1, with D unresolved. The specimen comprised PBMCs, sampled before TCRalphabeta/CD19-depleted stem cell transplant. This clonotype was sampled from a girl aged 2 to 9 with congenital amegakaryocytic thrombocytopenia, due to receive a stem cell transplant. This CDR3 is CSANNFRNVGNNEQFF. CDR3 DNA: TGCAGTGCCAATAACTTCCGTAACGTGGGAAACAATGAGCAGTTCTTC.